These 5 T cell receptor beta chains share one sample of origin, sequenced in a study of cytomegalovirus exposure and HLA in healthy donors. Sequencing used immunoSEQ multiplex PCR; TCRdb keeps in-frame clones, though not all of them. In the table there are hundreds of thousands of clones, 85% to 90% of which are singletons. Sequencing input: PBMCs. Receptors originate from a woman younger than 35 in good health and CMV-seronegative.

This chain connects TRBV10-3 to TRBJ2-7; TRBD1 aligns across 11 bases. The V and J ends lost 2 bases and 5 bases, in that order; junction bases with no gene match: 2. Germline CDR1 and CDR2: ENHRY and SYGVKD. This CDR3 is built from 14 residues. CDR3 loop: CAISERTGGDEQYF. CDR3 nucleotide sequence: TGTGCCATCAGTGAGAGGACAGGGGGCGACGAGCAGTACTTC.

The chain joins TRBV9 to TRBJ2-1; D ambiguous. CDR1 SGDLS and CDR2 YYNGEE come from the germline V gene. The CDR3 extends over 12 amino acids. V was clipped by 3 bases and J by 2 bases, with 3 bases between them. The CDR3 DNA is TGTGCCAGCAGCGCCACCTACAATGAGCAGTTCTTC. Translating gives CASSATYNEQFF.

The chain employs TRBV5-1 and TRBJ2-7, with D maybe TRBD1 (5 bases). This CDR3 is built from 14 residues. V dropped 1 base and J dropped 1 base, with 9 bases sitting between them. CDR1 and CDR2 (germline): SGHRS, YFSETQ. In DNA, the CDR3 is TGCGCCAGCAGCTTGCAGGGCCATTCCTACGAGCAGTACTTC. Its protein product is CASSLQGHSYEQYF.

The chain combines TRBV6-5 with TRBJ1-1; D possibly corresponds to TRBD1 (5 bases). The germline V and J ends were trimmed by 4 bases and 5 bases, with 14 bases remaining between them. The CDR3 sequence is 14 residues long. Per the germline V gene, CDR1 is MNHEY and CDR2 is SVGAGI. The CDR3 reads CASSWRGGDTEAFF. The CDR3 DNA reads TGTGCCAGCAGTTGGAGGGGAGGTGATACTGAAGCTTTCTTT.

This clone has just one count. The chain uses TRBV6-6 and TRBJ2-1, with unresolved D. V shed 2 bases and J shed 0 bases, with 8 bases lying between them. CDR3 size: 15 residues. CDR1 and CDR2 (germline): MNHNY, SVGAGI (reference sequence). CDR3 coding DNA: TGTGCCAGCAGTTACAAGACGGGCTCCTACAATGAGCAGTTCTTC. As protein: CASSYKTGSYNEQFF.